At least ten counts were recorded for the clone carrying this TCR beta chain. These data belong to a study of tumor-infiltrating lymphocytes in primary liver carcinoma. Making TCR beta cDNA involved roughly 0.55 ug total RNA and a constant-region primer. ARM-PCR was slightly modified, and three nested multiplex PCR rounds with it gave rise to the TCR beta libraries. The first two PCR rounds used TRBV1-TRBV30 forward primers with a C-beta reverse primer, about 10 cycles each. TCRdb re-analysed the multiplex PCR reads in MiXCR, keeping a single row per CDR3 protein. The sample has around 330,000 distinct CDR3 sequences; 65% are singletons. They got blood RNA out of unsorted whole blood and also pulled out germline DNA. The germline CDR1 and CDR2 sequences are MNHNS and SASEGT. The CDR3 totals 13 residues. With 3 bases removed from V and 4 bases from J, the gap between germline ends came to 7 bases.

Sequenced material: peripheral blood. This clonotype was obtained from a middle-aged man with primary liver carcinoma and hepatitis B virus infection. The chain employs TRBV6-1 and TRBJ2-1; the D gene is possibly TRBD2 (5 bases). The CDR3 region has the DNA TGTGCCAGCAGTGAGGACTCTTACAATGAGCAGTTCTTC. Translated, it gives CASSEDSYNEQFF.